This T cell receptor beta chain stems from a study of vaccination effects on CD4 cells after COVID-19. Peptide-pool stimulation followed by sequencing identified expanded antigen-specific CD4+ clonotypes in the ViraFEST assay. The culture ran for around ten days before CD4+ T cells were isolated. Participants got two doses of BNT162b2 or mRNA-1273 vaccine. Sequencing was performed with immunoSEQ multiplex PCR; in TCRdb, only in-frame clones are kept and a portion is missing. Here the sample spans nearly 30,000 clones, 80% being singletons. The V segment lost 1 base and the J segment 4 bases; nucleotides outside the gene matches: 3. The CDR3 covers 15 residues. CDR1 and CDR2 (germline): KGHSH, LQKENI. A word on this clone: Its specificity is not known.

The source material was CD4+ T cells from PBMCs cultured with SARS-CoV-2 spike peptides, sampled after COVID-19 vaccination. The chain carries TRBV18 and TRBJ2-3, with 9 bases that match TRBD2. The source is a human donor who received a COVID-19 vaccine. Some clones in this sample may be carry-over from other donors' samples. CDR3 region: CASSPRSSGADTQYF. The CDR3 coding sequence is TGTGCCAGCTCACCACGGTCTAGCGGGGCAGATACGCAGTATTTT.